This entry lists 24 T cell receptor beta chains sequenced from one sample in a study of shared clonotypes between healthy human individuals. TCRdb's table, derived via immunoSEQ multiplex PCR, lists solely in-frame clones and lacks some. The sample has 2,100,000 or so clones; approximately 94% are singletons. The sample comprised naive CD4+ T cells sorted from blood. Subset indicated: CD45RA+ positively selected. These receptors were collected from a man aged 18-30 years in good health.

The chain uses TRBV6-6 and TRBJ1-1, with unresolved D. Germline loops: CDR1 MNHNY, CDR2 SVGAGI (reference sequence). The CDR3 runs 13 residues. V gave up 0 bases and J gave up 4 bases, with 6 bases separating them. The CDR3: CASSYSQSTEAFF. CDR3 nucleotides: TGTGCCAGCAGTTACTCTCAGAGCACTGAAGCTTTCTTT.

This chain links TRBV10-3 with TRBJ2-7; possibly TRBD1 or TRBD2 for D (5 bases each). V was clipped by 3 bases and J by 2 bases, with 11 bases between them. The CDR3 totals 14 residues. CDR1 is ENHRY, CDR2 SYGVKD, per germline. The chain's CDR3 is CAISDPGTAYEQYF. CDR3 in DNA: TGTGCCATCAGTGACCCTGGGACGGCCTACGAGCAGTACTTC.

CDR3 nucleotide sequence: TGTGCCAGCAGTGATCAGCGGGGCAACGAGCAGTACTTC. Translation gives CASSDQRGNEQYF. The genes are TRBV6-1 and TRBJ2-7; 7 bases are a match to TRBD2. The germline gives CDR1 MNHNS, CDR2 SASEGT. There are 13 residues in the CDR3. V dropped 3 bases and J dropped 5; count of bases not matched to a gene: 4.

J is TRBJ2-3 and V is TRBV5-4, with 8 positions matching TRBD2. The V gene's germline CDR1 is SGHNT and CDR2 YYREEE (reference sequence). This CDR3 region has 16 residues. J was trimmed by 2 bases and V by 4 bases; bases with no gene match: 9. CDR3 sequence (DNA): TGTGCCAGCAGCCTCCGAGCTAGCGGGTACACAGATACGCAGTATTTT. Its translation is CASSLRASGYTDTQYF.

The rearrangement links TRBV5-5 to TRBJ2-4; possibly TRBD1 for D (6 bases). This CDR3 has 14 amino acids. CDR1 is SGHKS, CDR2 YYEKEE, per germline (reference sequence). Trimming shortened V by 4 bases and J by 12 bases, and 20 bases separated the two germline ends. CDR3 sequence: CASSPGQLKDAQYF. CDR3 DNA sequence: TGTGCCAGCAGCCCTGGACAGCTCAAAGACGCTCAGTACTTC.

This chain links TRBV5-4 with TRBJ1-1; D may be TRBD1 (6 bases). Germline V gives CDR1 SGHNT, CDR2 YYREEE (reference sequence). Trimming took 4 bases from V and 1 from J, leaving 14 bases between them. This CDR3 spans 15 amino acids. CDR3 residues: CASSLVGGRNTEAFF. In DNA, the CDR3 is TGTGCCAGCAGCCTCGTCGGGGGCAGGAACACTGAAGCTTTCTTT. The full variable domain, its missing parts supplied by reference TRBV5-4 and TRBJ1-1, is ETGVTQSPTHLIKTRGQQVTLRCSSQSGHNTVSWYQQALGQGPQFIFQYYREEENGRGNFPPRFSGLQFPNYSSELNVNALELDDSALYLCASSLVGGRNTEAFFGQGTRLTVV.

DNA of the CDR3: TGTGCCAGCAGTTACATGCCGGAGTATAGCAATCAGCCCCAGCATTTT. Translated: CASSYMPEYSNQPQHF. This chain uses TRBV6-6 with TRBJ1-5; no reliable D call. CDR1 is MNHNY and CDR2 is SVGAGI in the germline V gene (reference sequence). Trimming stripped 2 bases from V and 0 bases from J, with 11 bases between. This CDR3 has 16 amino acids.

The chain employs TRBV10-3 and TRBJ1-2; a possible D gene is TRBD1 (6 bases). CDR3 length: 16 residues. Germline CDR1 ENHRY, CDR2 SYGVKD. The V end lost 6 bases, the J end lost 2 bases, and 19 bases lay between the germline ends. Here the CDR3 DNA reads TGTGCCATCAGCGGGCTTTTGGGGGCAGAGAACTATGGCTACACCTTC. It yields the protein CAISGLLGAENYGYTF.

This chain joins TRBV5-1 and TRBJ1-1, with D tentatively TRBD1 (6 bases). Trimming cost V 4 bases and J 2 bases, with 15 bases left between them. The CDR3 spans 15 residues. In germline, CDR1 is SGHRS, CDR2 YFSETQ. The DNA of the CDR3 is TGCGCCAGCAGCCCGGAGGGGGAACTAAACACTGAAGCTTTCTTT. Residues: CASSPEGELNTEAFF.

The chain is built from TRBV11-2 and TRBJ1-3; D not resolved. CDR3 size: 15 residues. CDR1 is SGHAT and CDR2 is FQNNGV in the germline V gene. V was pared by 0 bases and J by 1 base, with 7 bases between. The CDR3 nucleotides are TGTGCCAGCAGCTTAGATAAAGGGTCTGGAAACACCATATATTTT. Amino acids: CASSLDKGSGNTIYF. Drawing the rest from reference TRBV11-2 and TRBJ1-3, the complete variable domain is EAGVAQSPRYKIIEKRQSVAFWCNPISGHATLYWYQQILGQGPKLLIQFQNNGVVDDSQLPKDRFSAERLKGVDSTLKIQPAKLEDSAVYLCASSLDKGSGNTIYFGEGSWLTVV.

The chain joins TRBV19 to TRBJ2-5, with TRBD2 as a possible D gene (5 bases). The V and J ends lost 10 bases and 1 base respectively, with 13 bases between them. The CDR3 length is 13 residues. In germline, CDR1 is LNHDA, CDR2 SQIVND (reference sequence). The CDR3 DNA is TGTGCCACCGCGGGTCGGACCCAAGAGACCCAGTACTTC. It encodes CATAGRTQETQYF.

This sequence joins TRBV5-4 and TRBJ2-3; 10 nucleotides agree with TRBD2. J was trimmed by 5 bases and V by 5 bases; bases with no gene match: 11. The germline V gene encodes CDR1 SGHNT and CDR2 YYREEE (reference sequence). This CDR3 region has 16 residues. The CDR3 reads CASSPAPLAGEDTQYF. CDR3 coding DNA: TGTGCCAGCAGTCCTGCGCCGCTAGCGGGAGAAGATACGCAGTATTTT.

The chain combines TRBV14 with TRBJ1-6; TRBD1 matches at 10 bases. CDR3 length: 15 residues. The V gene end was trimmed by 4 bases and the J gene end by 7 bases; junction bases not matched to a gene: 4. In germline, CDR1 is SGHDN, CDR2 FVKESK. The CDR3 DNA reads as TGTGCCAGCAGCCCCTGGGGACAGGGGAATTCACCCCTCCACTTT. This sequence encodes CASSPWGQGNSPLHF. The full variable domain, with the rest looked up from reference TRBV14 and TRBJ1-6, is EAGVTQFPSHSVIEKGQTVTLRCDPISGHDNLYWYRRVMGKEIKFLLHFVKESKQDESGMPNNRFLAERTGGTYSTLKVQPAELEDSGVYFCASSPWGQGNSPLHFGNGTRLTVT.

The gene calls are TRBV10-3 and TRBJ2-1; possible D gene TRBD2, 5 bases. V dropped 0 bases and J dropped 10 bases, with 13 bases sitting between them. Germline V gene data show CDR1 as ENHRY and CDR2 as SYGVKD. The CDR3 runs 14 residues. The CDR3 protein is CAISESDSISEQFF. The CDR3 nucleotides read TGTGCCATCAGTGAGTCGGACTCGATATCCGAGCAGTTCTTC.

A remark on this clone: Other DNA sequences in the sample encode the same CDR3. J is TRBJ2-5 and V is TRBV5-1; D gene unclear. With 4 bases removed from V and 2 bases from J, the gap between germline ends came to 9 bases. Germline CDR1 and CDR2: SGHRS and YFSETQ. This CDR3 has 13 residues. The CDR3 loop is CASSPTSQETQYF. The CDR3 DNA follows: TGCGCCAGCAGCCCGACGAGTCAAGAGACCCAGTACTTC.

The chain joins TRBV10-2 to TRBJ1-6; D is unresolved. Germline V CDR1 and CDR2: WSHSY, SAAADI. With 5 bases removed from V and 9 bases from J, the gap between germline ends came to 11 bases. The CDR3 runs to 13 residues. In DNA form, the CDR3 reads TGCGCCAGCAGTCCCCGTTACCCTTCACCCCTCCACTTT. Protein: CASSPRYPSPLHF.

CDR3 amino acids: CASGLDSRELFF. Here the CDR3 DNA reads TGTGCTAGTGGTTTGGACAGCAGGGAGCTGTTTTTT. This sequence joins TRBV12-5 and TRBJ2-2; D not certain. V lost 1 base and J lost 9, with 6 bases in between. In germline, CDR1 is LGHNT, CDR2 FRNRAP. This CDR3 has 12 amino acids.

This clone was seen just once. DNA of the CDR3: TGTGCCAGTATAGGACTAGCGCTGAACACCGGGGAGCTGTTTTTT. Translating it yields CASIGLALNTGELFF. V is TRBV19 and J is TRBJ2-2; 9 bases match TRBD2. The CDR3 consists of 15 residues. The germline V gene encodes CDR1 LNHDA and CDR2 SQIVND (reference sequence). After removal of 7 bases from V and 1 base from J, the junction contained 4 bases not matched to a gene.

The chain is built from TRBV6-4 and TRBJ1-4; D gene ambiguous. The germline gives CDR1 MRHNA, CDR2 SNTAGT. The germline V and J ends were trimmed by 3 bases and 2 bases, with 13 bases remaining between them. This CDR3 has 16 residues. The DNA for the CDR3 is TGTGCCAGCAGTGAAAGCACAGACTTTACTAATGAAAAACTGTTTTTT. Protein sequence: CASSESTDFTNEKLFF.

This clone was seen a single time. The chain couples TRBV7-9 to TRBJ2-3, with D uncertain. The germline V gene has CDR1 SEHNR and CDR2 FQNEAQ (reference sequence). V lost 5 bases and J lost 4, with 7 bases in between. The CDR3 sequence is 12 residues long. In nucleotides, the CDR3 is TGTGCCAGCAGCCAAGACTCAGATACGCAGTATTTT. Translated: CASSQDSDTQYF.

The chain couples TRBV4-1 to TRBJ2-3, with D perhaps TRBD1 (6 bases). Germline CDR1 is MGHRA and CDR2 is YSYEKL. CDR3 length: 16 residues. V lost 1 base, J lost 4 bases, and 15 bases lay in between. The CDR3 spells CASSQARRGRADTQYF. The CDR3, as DNA: TGCGCCAGCAGCCAAGCCCGCAGGGGACGGGCAGATACGCAGTATTTT.

V usage is TRBV7-8 and J usage is TRBJ2-2, with 7 bases lining up with TRBD1. The J segment lost 3 bases and the V segment lost 5 bases, leaving 9 bases of the junction unmatched. Germline CDR1 SGHVS, CDR2 FQNEAQ. This CDR3 has 16 amino acids. CDR3 coding DNA: TGTGCCAGCAGCGTTAGAGGGGGCTGGGACACCGGGGAGCTGTTTTTT. It is translated as CASSVRGGWDTGELFF.

This rearrangement joins TRBV6-6 to TRBJ2-2; TRBD1 or TRBD2 may be the D gene (5 bases each). This CDR3 is built from 14 residues. Germline V lookup: CDR1 MNHNY, CDR2 SVGAGI (reference sequence). V was shortened by 6 bases and J by 6 bases, with 14 bases between the two germline ends. The CDR3 sequence: CASRPTGQAGELFF. The CDR3 DNA is TGTGCCAGCAGACCCACGGGGCAGGCCGGGGAGCTGTTTTTT.

The chain has TRBV5-8 and TRBJ1-5, with TRBD1 matching 9 bases. The junction had 5 bases not matched to a gene; V was cut back by 4 bases and J by 6 bases. CDR3 length equals 14 residues. Germline V lookup: CDR1 SGHTS, CDR2 YDEGEE. The CDR3: CASSLGQGGQPQHF. Here the CDR3 DNA reads TGTGCCAGCAGCCTGGGACAGGGCGGTCAGCCCCAGCATTTT.